These 28 T cell receptor beta chains originate from one sample sequenced in a study of T cells in Graves' hyperthyroidism and ophthalmopathy. TCR beta CDR3 sequences were amplified from RNA transcripts. Primed by the HTBI set, a first-round RT-PCR was run on the TCR CDR3. TCRdb reprocessed the multiplex PCR reads with MiXCR, giving one entry per CDR3 protein. This sample has about 560,000 distinct CDR3 sequences; about 45% occur once, and the top ten carry about 7.9%. Material: peripheral blood or thyroid tissue (not recorded which). The receptor source for this set is a woman between 18 and 29 years old with Graves' hyperthyroidism.

About this clonotype itself: Compared with germline, one end of the junction differs, possibly owing to a read error. The chain links TRBV7-9 to TRBJ1-3; D not resolved. Germline CDR1 and CDR2: SEHNR and FQNEAQ (reference sequence). The CDR3 is 15 residues long. The CDR3 sequence: CASSQDAASGNTIYF. In nucleotides, the CDR3 is TGCGCCAGCAGCCAAGATGCTGCCTCTGGAAACACCATATATTTT.

V and J are TRBV11-2 and TRBJ2-7; D gene uncertain. The CDR3 runs 15 residues. V lost 5 bases, J lost 0 bases, and 14 bases lay in between. Germline values: CDR1 SGHAT, CDR2 FQNNGV. CDR3 sequence (DNA): TGTGCCAGCAGCCAAGAGTTACAGAGCTCCTACGAGCAGTACTTC. Its translation: CASSQELQSSYEQYF.

This clonotype was recorded at least ten times. This sequence joins TRBV7-9 and TRBJ1-5; D is perhaps TRBD1 (6 bases). Germline V lookup: CDR1 SEHNR, CDR2 FQNEAQ (reference sequence). The length of the CDR3 is 14 residues. Trimming removed 1 base from V and 5 bases from J, with 9 bases in between. The CDR3 reads CASSLGDMHQPQHF. CDR3 sequence (DNA): TGTGCCAGCAGCTTAGGGGACATGCATCAGCCCCAGCATTTT.

A note on this clonotype: This is likely a read error, given that the CDR3 carries no conserved phenylalanine or tryptophan at its end. The DNA is left out, because the CDR3 cannot be placed on it with certainty; the CDR3 is given as TCRdb lists it. The V and J genes are TRBV24-1 and TRBJ1-1. The length of the CDR3 is 10 amino acids, counting both ends. Germline CDR1 reads KGHDR; CDR2 reads SFDVKD. The CDR3 spells CATSDGDPDY.

This clonotype has a count of ten or more. The rearrangement links TRBV10-3 to TRBJ1-5, with a weak D call TRBD1 (5 bases). CDR1 and CDR2 (germline): ENHRY, SYGVKD. V dropped 7 bases and J dropped 0 bases, with 7 bases sitting between them. The CDR3 is made up of 13 amino acids. The CDR3 DNA reads TGTGCCATCAAACAGGATAGCAATCAGCCCCAGCATTTT. As protein: CAIKQDSNQPQHF.

This chain connects TRBV7-3 to TRBJ1-4; maybe TRBD1 (5 bases). V lost 3 bases to trimming and J lost 7 bases, with 15 bases between them. The length of the CDR3 is 15 residues. The germline CDR1 and CDR2 sequences are SGHTA and FQGTGA. CDR3 DNA sequence: TGTGCCAGCAGCTTGACAGCGGGCGCCGTTGAAAAACTGTTTTTT. As protein: CASSLTAGAVEKLFF.

The chain combines TRBV6-6 with TRBJ1-5; tentative D call: TRBD1 (6 bases). Germline V gene sequence: CDR1 MNHNY, CDR2 SVGAGI (reference sequence). V was trimmed by 0 bases and J by 3 bases, leaving 9 bases between them. The CDR3 loop spans 15 amino acids. CDR3 in amino acids: CASSYSRTVNQPQHF. CDR3 in DNA: TGTGCCAGCAGTTACTCCCGGACAGTCAATCAGCCCCAGCATTTT.

The chain has TRBV19 and TRBJ1-2; no clear D. The CDR3 extends over 13 amino acids. V was cut by 3 bases and J by 8 bases, with 13 bases left in between. Looked up from germline, CDR1 is LNHDA and CDR2 is SQIVND (reference sequence). CDR3 amino acids: CASSIAPQVGYTF. Here the CDR3 DNA reads TGTGCCAGTAGTATTGCCCCTCAAGTGGGCTACACCTTC.

The gene calls are TRBV2 and TRBJ1-5; TRBD1 is a possible D gene (6 bases). Looked up from germline, CDR1 is SNHLY and CDR2 is FYNNEI. V dropped 1 base and J dropped 3 bases, with 13 bases sitting between them. The CDR3 runs 16 residues. The CDR3 DNA sequence: TGTGCCAGCAGTGAAGAGGGGACAAAGGCCAATCAGCCCCAGCATTTT. It codes for CASSEEGTKANQPQHF.

This clonotype was seen many times. The rearrangement joins TRBV10-3 to TRBJ1-2, with 7 bases matching TRBD1. The CDR3 consists of 12 residues. Trimming at V came to 10 bases and at J to 4 bases, leaving 6 bases not matched to a gene. The V gene's germline CDR1 is ENHRY and CDR2 SYGVKD. The CDR3 DNA is TGTGCCACCAGACAGGGCTCCTATGGCTACACCTTC. Translation: CATRQGSYGYTF.

The chain is built from TRBV20-1 and TRBJ2-7; 8 bases align to TRBD2. The trim removed 0 bases at V and 6 bases at J, leaving 10 bases unmatched. The germline V gene encodes CDR1 DFQATT and CDR2 SNEGSKA (reference sequence). The CDR3 covers 15 residues. The CDR3 loop reads CSARDRGGASGEQYF. CDR3 nucleotides: TGCAGTGCTAGAGATCGGGGGGGAGCCAGTGGCGAGCAGTACTTC.

This clonotype was detected only a few times. V and J are TRBV7-2 and TRBJ1-1; no clear D gene. Per the germline V gene, CDR1 is SGHTA and CDR2 is FQGNSA. The CDR3 contains 13 residues. V gave up 5 bases and J gave up 3 bases, with 10 bases separating them. In DNA form, the CDR3 reads TGTGCCAGCAGCCAAGAGGAAGACACTGAAGCTTTCTTT. Its translation is CASSQEEDTEAFF.

This chain joins TRBV7-9 and TRBJ1-1; D gene ambiguous. V was shortened by 8 bases and J by 6 bases, with 16 bases between the two germline ends. From germline, CDR1 is SEHNR and CDR2 FQNEAQ (reference sequence). This CDR3 region has 13 residues. CDR3 sequence reads: CASSWGGESEAFF. CDR3 DNA sequence: TGTGCCAGCTCCTGGGGTGGTGAATCTGAAGCTTTCTTT. The variable domain in full, completed from reference TRBV7-9 and TRBJ1-1, reads DTGVSQNPRHKITKRGQNVTFRCDPISEHNRLYWYRQTLGQGPEFLTYFQNEAQLEKSRLLSDRFSAERPKGSFSTLEIQRTEQGDSAMYLCASSWGGESEAFFGQGTRLTVV.

This clonotype was counted between two and nine times. The V gene is TRBV7-6, the J gene TRBJ1-1; D remains ambiguous. The CDR3 is 15 amino acids. Germline assignment: CDR1 SGHVS and CDR2 FNYEAQ. Trimming took 7 bases from V and 3 from J, leaving 18 bases between them. CDR3 in amino acids: CASTRELQKHTEAFF. The DNA for the CDR3 is TGTGCCAGCACCCGAGAGTTACAGAAACACACTGAAGCTTTCTTT.

This chain uses TRBV29-1 with TRBJ1-1, with no clear D. Per the germline V gene, CDR1 is SQVTM and CDR2 is ANQGSEA. Between the trimmed V and J ends, which lost 8 bases and 1 base, there was a span of 11 bases. The CDR3 is 12 amino acids. The CDR3 DNA follows: TGCAGCTTCGGGGAAGCGAACACTGAAGCTTTCTTT. Translating it yields CSFGEANTEAFF.

Notes on this clonotype: A much larger clone lies a single base off, so this may be a read error. V usage is TRBV2 and J usage is TRBJ1-2; 7 bases fit TRBD1. The germline V gene has CDR1 SNHLY and CDR2 FYNNEI. V lost 3 bases and J lost 4; bases outside the gene matches: 2. This CDR3 has 13 residues. CDR3 nucleotide sequence: TGTGCCAGCAGTGATCCAGGGGGCTATGGCTACACCTTC. This codes for CASSDPGGYGYTF.

A remark on this clonotype: The missing conserved phenylalanine or tryptophan at the end of this CDR3 makes a read error likely. The DNA is omitted, as the CDR3 cannot be located on it reliably, and the CDR3 follows TCRdb's listing. V and J are TRBV7-6 and TRBJ1-6. Per the germline V gene, CDR1 is SGHVS and CDR2 is FNYEAQ. The CDR3 has 8 residues if both end residues are counted. The CDR3 is CASSPRHY.

CDR3 coding DNA: TGTGCCAGCAGCTTAGGCGCTAGCGGGAGTGAGACCCAGTACTTC. Translation gives CASSLGASGSETQYF. This rearrangement joins TRBV5-6 to TRBJ2-5; TRBD2 matches 10 bases. Losses at the gene ends were 2 bases for V and 5 bases for J; bases not matched to a gene: 6. The germline V gene encodes CDR1 SGHDT and CDR2 YYEEEE. The CDR3 sequence is 15 residues long.

V is TRBV7-9 and J is TRBJ2-2; 8 bases agree with TRBD2. CDR3 length: 17 residues. J gave up 5 bases and V 5 bases, and 13 bases lay outside the gene matches. The germline V gene has CDR1 SEHNR and CDR2 FQNEAQ (reference sequence). CDR3: CASSLIASGSQTGELFF. CDR3 coding DNA: TGTGCCAGCAGCCTTATTGCGAGCGGGAGTCAAACCGGGGAGCTGTTTTTT.

The chain links TRBV7-9 to TRBJ1-1; D is perhaps TRBD1 (6 bases). This CDR3 is 15 amino acids long. Deletions cut 3 bases from V and 3 bases from J, with 14 bases between. Germline V gene sequence: CDR1 SEHNR, CDR2 FQNEAQ (reference sequence). CDR3 DNA: TGTGCCAGCAGCTTTCGTGGGGGCCGAGACACTGAAGCTTTCTTT. It codes for CASSFRGGRDTEAFF. Combining the CDR3 with reference TRBV7-9 and TRBJ1-1 gives the whole variable domain DTGVSQNPRHKITKRGQNVTFRCDPISEHNRLYWYRQTLGQGPEFLTYFQNEAQLEKSRLLSDRFSAERPKGSFSTLEIQRTEQGDSAMYLCASSFRGGRDTEAFFGQGTRLTVV.

A single count supports this clonotype. The chain is built from TRBV19 and TRBJ2-2, with D possibly being TRBD1 (6 bases). The DNA end is a closer match to TRBJ1-5, so the J assignment may be wrong. This CDR3 has 13 amino acids. Per the germline V gene, CDR1 is LNHDA and CDR2 is SQIVND (reference sequence). The CDR3 is CASSIQGIQPQHF. In DNA, the CDR3 is TGTGCCAGTAGTATTCAGGGGATTCAGCCCCAGCATTTT.

This clonotype was observed a single time. This chain uses TRBV7-3 with TRBJ1-5; D unclear. Germline CDR1 SGHTA, CDR2 FQGTGA. This CDR3 has 15 residues. Trimming pared 1 base from V and 7 bases from J, leaving 14 bases between. CDR3 sequence reads: CASSLRQVAGQPQHF. CDR3 in DNA: TGTGCCAGCAGCTTAAGGCAGGTGGCTGGGCAGCCCCAGCATTTT.

Points on this clonotype: One end of the junction does not line up with germline, which may come from a read error. The chain uses TRBV5-1 and TRBJ2-3; D may be TRBD1 or TRBD2 (6 bases each). The germline CDR1 and CDR2 sequences are SGHRS and YFSETQ. The CDR3 spans 15 residues. DNA of the CDR3: TGTGCCAGCAGCTTGGGGGGCCCAGACACAGATACGCAGTATTTT. This translates into CASSLGGPDTDTQYF.

There are a few counts of this clonotype. The chain joins TRBV7-2 to TRBJ2-7; the match to TRBD2 covers 8 bases. The germline gives CDR1 SGHTA, CDR2 FQGNSA. Trimming removed 7 bases from V and 4 bases from J; junction bases left unmatched: 18. The CDR3 has 17 amino acids. The CDR3 reads CASTLLGGAGVIYEQYF. In DNA form, the CDR3 reads TGTGCCAGCACCCTACTCGGCGGAGCGGGAGTTATTTACGAGCAGTACTTC.

The sample holds many counts of this clonotype. The V and J genes are TRBV7-9 and TRBJ1-5; the match to TRBD1 covers 7 bases. The V gene end was trimmed by 0 bases and the J gene end by 10 bases; junction bases not matched to a gene: 6. Germline V gene sequence: CDR1 SEHNR, CDR2 FQNEAQ (reference sequence). The CDR3 is 14 amino acids. The chain's CDR3 is CASSLAVPGGPQHF. CDR3 sequence (DNA): TGTGCCAGCAGCTTAGCGGTTCCAGGGGGTCCCCAGCATTTT.

The rearrangement uses TRBV7-9 and TRBJ1-6, with 7 positions matching TRBD1. V lost 5 bases, J lost 4 bases, and 5 bases stayed unmatched. This CDR3 spans 15 amino acids. Germline V gene sequence: CDR1 SEHNR, CDR2 FQNEAQ (reference sequence). The CDR3 spells CASSPRGRYNSPLHF. As DNA, the CDR3 is TGTGCCAGCAGCCCCAGGGGGAGATATAATTCACCCCTCCACTTT.

This clonotype occurred many times. The rearrangement uses TRBV2 and TRBJ1-2; the D gene is possibly TRBD1 (5 bases). The ends were cut back, 0 bases at V and 4 bases at J, with 9 bases in the middle. CDR3 length: 14 residues. From germline, CDR1 is SNHLY and CDR2 FYNNEI. In nucleotides, the CDR3 is TGTGCCAGCAGTGAAGCCGCACAGGTCTATGGCTACACCTTC. Translation: CASSEAAQVYGYTF.

This clonotype was observed a handful of times. This chain links TRBV9 with TRBJ2-2, with 11 nucleotides matching TRBD2. V dropped 4 bases and J dropped 5; count of bases not matched to a gene: 7. Germline V gene sequence: CDR1 SGDLS, CDR2 YYNGEE. CDR3 length: 16 residues. CDR3 amino acids: CASSPTSGSVTGELFF. The DNA of the CDR3 is TGTGCCAGCAGCCCTACTAGCGGGAGCGTTACCGGGGAGCTGTTTTTT.